These 7 T cell receptor beta chains originate from one sample sequenced in a study of cytotoxic CD8 clonotypes in ibrutinib-treated CLL. Repertoires were generated with immunoSEQ multiplex PCR, while TCRdb's copy carries only in-frame clones and drops some. The sample has 30,000 or so clones, 62% seen once. Sequencing used PBMCs, obtained before ibrutinib treatment. All receptors come from a human donor with chronic lymphocytic leukemia.

A few counts support this clone. The chain recombines TRBV28 with TRBJ1-5, with D unclear. The V gene's germline CDR1 is MDHEN and CDR2 SYDVKM. Trimming cost V 6 bases and J 5 bases, with 8 bases left between them. The CDR3 loop spans 12 amino acids. CDR3 protein: CASSREYQPQHF. The DNA for the CDR3 is TGTGCCAGCAGCCGGGAATATCAGCCCCAGCATTTT.

The chain has TRBV6-6 and TRBJ1-5, with D uncertain. Trimming took 6 bases from V and 2 from J, leaving 11 bases between them. Per germline, CDR1 MNHNY and CDR2 SVGAGI (reference sequence). The CDR3 totals 14 residues. The CDR3 region has the DNA TGTGCCAGCAGCACGGTCGAGGGCAATCAGCCCCAGCATTTT. This codes for CASSTVEGNQPQHF.

This clone showed up just once. The chain couples TRBV5-4 to TRBJ2-5, with D possibly TRBD1 on 6 matching bases. The CDR3 is 13 residues long. With 0 bases removed from V and 4 bases from J, the gap between germline ends came to 7 bases. Germline lookup yields CDR1 SGHNT and CDR2 YYREEE (reference sequence). The CDR3 spells CASSLGGRETQYF. The CDR3 DNA is TGTGCCAGCAGCTTGGGGGGGCGAGAGACCCAGTACTTC. Full variable domain (remainder filled in from reference TRBV5-4 and TRBJ2-5): ETGVTQSPTHLIKTRGQQVTLRCSSQSGHNTVSWYQQALGQGPQFIFQYYREEENGRGNFPPRFSGLQFPNYSSELNVNALELDDSALYLCASSLGGRETQYFGPGTRLLVL.

The J gene is TRBJ2-3, the V gene TRBV6-4, with 8 bases that match TRBD2. CDR1 and CDR2 from the germline V gene are MRHNA and SNTAGT. V lost 8 bases, J lost 5 bases, and 6 bases stayed unmatched. The CDR3 totals 13 residues. Here the CDR3 reads CASSTSEIDTQYF. In nucleotides, the CDR3 is TGTGCCAGCTCGACTAGCGAGATAGATACGCAGTATTTT.

The genes are TRBV27 and TRBJ1-1; 7 bases match TRBD1. Germline lookup yields CDR1 MNHEY and CDR2 SMNVEV (reference sequence). The length of the CDR3 is 15 residues. J gave up 4 bases and V 0 bases, and 5 bases lay outside the gene matches. The CDR3 DNA follows: TGTGCCAGCAGTTTATCCCCGACAGGGACCACTGAAGCTTTCTTT. This codes for CASSLSPTGTTEAFF.

The genes are TRBV4-1 and TRBJ2-2; D gene ambiguous. The CDR3 runs 14 residues. The V end was cut by 2 bases, the J end by 6 bases, with 10 bases between. Looked up from germline, CDR1 is MGHRA and CDR2 is YSYEKL. CDR3 residues: CASSQPTLSGELFF. As DNA, the CDR3 is TGCGCCAGCAGCCAACCAACTCTCTCCGGGGAGCTGTTTTTT.

The genes are TRBV19 and TRBJ2-7; 9 bases agree with TRBD1. V gave up 3 bases and J gave up 2 bases; unmatched junction bases: 5. The CDR3 loop spans 15 amino acids. The germline V gene has CDR1 LNHDA and CDR2 SQIVND (reference sequence). The CDR3 spells CASSIGTGHTYEQYF. Written as DNA, the CDR3 is TGTGCCAGTAGTATCGGGACAGGGCACACCTACGAGCAGTACTTC.